The 13 T cell receptor beta chains given below trace back to one sample, sequenced in a study of blood T cells in healthy people across ages. Alongside a J-beta primer mix, a sample-barcoded 5' primer served in a second PCR lasting about 7 to 12 cycles. TCRdb passed the 5' RACE reads through MiXCR, listing each CDR3 protein once. The sample includes over 1,500,000 distinct CDR3 sequences, roughly 52% of them seen just once. The sample taken for sequencing was blood. The receptor source for this set is a middle-aged woman in good health.

On this clonotype itself: Sequence at one end of the junction differs from germline and may be a read error. The rearrangement joins TRBV7-7 to TRBJ2-7, with 15 bases fitting TRBD2. The J call could be wrong; TRBJ2-5 is a better fit for the DNA end. The CDR3 loop spans 16 amino acids. Germline V CDR1 and CDR2: SSHAT, FNYEAQ (reference sequence). CDR3 loop: CASSRTSGGAGETQYF. Here the CDR3 DNA reads TGTGCTAGCAGCCGGACTAGCGGGGGGGCCGGAGAGACCCAGTACTTC.

The chain uses TRBV27 and TRBJ1-2; D may be TRBD1 (5 bases). The CDR3 contains 17 residues. Trimming pared 3 bases from V and 5 bases from J, leaving 22 bases between. CDR1 MNHEY and CDR2 SMNVEV come from the germline V gene (reference sequence). The CDR3 spells CASSLIRKPQGTYGYTF. Here the CDR3 DNA reads TGTGCCAGCAGTTTGATCCGGAAGCCCCAGGGAACTTATGGCTACACCTTC.

The CDR3 reads CASTLGASGETDTQYF. In DNA, the CDR3 is TGTGCCAGCACCTTGGGGGCTAGCGGGGAAACAGATACGCAGTATTTT. This chain links TRBV11-2 with TRBJ2-3; TRBD2 matches at 9 bases. Germline lookup yields CDR1 SGHAT and CDR2 FQNNGV. The CDR3 covers 16 residues. V lost 7 bases, J lost 3 bases, and 11 bases stayed unmatched.

The V call is TRBV20-1, the J call TRBJ2-5; weak D call: TRBD1 (6 bases). The ends were cut back, 0 bases at V and 13 bases at J, with 15 bases in the middle. CDR3 length: 12 residues. Per the germline V gene, CDR1 is DFQATT and CDR2 is SNEGSKA (reference sequence). The CDR3 spells CSAREDRDTGYF. The CDR3 bases are TGCAGTGCTAGAGAGGACCGGGACACAGGGTACTTC.

The chain employs TRBV13 and TRBJ1-6, with D perhaps matching TRBD1 (6 bases). Germline CDR1 and CDR2: PRHDT and FYEKMQ (reference sequence). The V gene lost 4 bases and the J gene lost 10 bases, with 17 bases spanning the gap. This CDR3 has 15 residues. CDR3 protein: CASSSTQGIGSPLHF. In nucleotides, the CDR3 is TGTGCCAGCAGCTCGACACAGGGAATAGGATCACCCCTCCACTTT.

The rearrangement joins TRBV11-2 to TRBJ2-5; D not resolved. The CDR3 spans 14 residues. V was shortened by 0 bases and J by 5 bases, with 10 bases between the two germline ends. CDR1 and CDR2 (germline): SGHAT, FQNNGV. CDR3 coding DNA: TGTGCCAGCAGCTTAGATTCGGTTCCGGAGACCCAGTACTTC. It codes for CASSLDSVPETQYF.

With regard to this clonotype: At one end, the junction sequence differs from germline, possibly due to a read error. The chain joins TRBV4-1 to TRBJ1-2; the D is unclear. Per germline, CDR1 MGHRA and CDR2 YSYEKL. There are 15 residues in the CDR3. CDR3 residues: CASSQDHPYNYGYTF. For the CDR3, the DNA is TGCGCCAGCAGCCAAGACCATCCCTATAACTATGGCTACACCTTT.

The rearrangement links TRBV7-9 to TRBJ2-3, with D uncertain. The V end lost 5 bases, the J end lost 5 bases, and 17 bases lay between the germline ends. CDR1 is SEHNR, CDR2 FQNEAQ, per germline (reference sequence). There are 15 residues in the CDR3. The CDR3 region is CASSLTSLGVDTQYF. Written as DNA, the CDR3 is TGTGCCAGCAGCCTGACAAGCCTTGGCGTAGATACGCAGTATTTT.

This clonotype was seen a few times. The chain carries TRBV5-1 and TRBJ2-5; unclear D gene. CDR3 length equals 14 residues. Trimming shortened V by 2 bases and J by 4 bases, and 12 bases separated the two germline ends. Germline V gene lookup returns CDR1 SGHRS and CDR2 YFSETQ. The CDR3 here is CASSFGSGIETQYF. The CDR3 nucleotides are TGCGCCAGCAGCTTCGGATCAGGAATAGAGACCCAGTACTTC.

This sequence joins TRBV27 and TRBJ1-5, with D uncertain. Germline CDR1 and CDR2: MNHEY and SMNVEV (reference sequence). The CDR3 length is 15 residues. The V gene lost 5 bases and the J gene lost 3 bases, with 14 bases spanning the gap. The CDR3 nucleotides are TGTGCCAGCAGTGGGCGGTTATCCCCCAATCAGCCCCAGCATTTT. Translating gives CASSGRLSPNQPQHF.

This clonotype was recorded a few times. The chain couples TRBV6-5 to TRBJ2-3; D may be TRBD2 (6 bases). The germline gives CDR1 MNHEY, CDR2 SVGAGI. The ends were cut back, 2 bases at V and 9 bases at J, with 15 bases in the middle. The CDR3 sequence is 14 residues long. The CDR3 loop reads CASSYGVAERTQYF. The DNA of the CDR3 is TGTGCCAGCAGTTACGGAGTAGCGGAAAGAACGCAGTATTTT.

This clonotype was picked up a small number of times. The chain recombines TRBV28 with TRBJ1-4; D not certain. The CDR3 is made up of 15 amino acids. Trimming left V 5 bases short and J 7 bases short, with 17 bases between. Germline V gives CDR1 MDHEN, CDR2 SYDVKM. The CDR3 region has the DNA TGTGCCAGCAGTAACCGCACCCCGCCGGGTGAAAAACTGTTTTTT. This translates into CASSNRTPPGEKLFF.

This clonotype appeared a few times. The rearrangement joins TRBV20-1 to TRBJ2-1; 10 bases line up with TRBD2. The CDR3 runs to 17 residues. Looked up from germline, CDR1 is DFQATT and CDR2 is SNEGSKA (reference sequence). V trimming: 5 bases; J trimming: 6 bases; junction bases outside the gene matches: 16. The chain's CDR3 is CSAYGSGQRGGFNEQFF. The CDR3 DNA reads TGCAGTGCTTACGGTTCGGGACAGCGGGGGGGCTTCAATGAGCAGTTCTTC.